Shown below are 12 T cell receptor beta chains from a single sample sequenced in a study of cytomegalovirus exposure and HLA in healthy donors (dated by TCRdb to between 2016 and 2019). Library construction relied on the immunoSEQ multiplex PCR assay. TCRdb provides this immuneACCESS table in a form limited to in-frame rearrangements. Some clones are lacking; in checked studies, under half of them reflect an unresolved V gene, and why the rest are absent is not known. This sample is represented by about 160,000 clones; roughly nine tenths of them were singletons. The top ten clones comprise under 4.5% of the sample. The sequencing input was PBMCs. These receptor sequences come from a man between 18 and 29 years old in good health and CMV-seropositive.

This clone turned up a few times. The V and J genes are TRBV25-1 and TRBJ2-7, with 10 bases aligning to TRBD1. Losses at the gene ends were 5 bases for V and 6 bases for J; bases not matched to a gene: 1. This CDR3 is built from 12 residues. Germline V gives CDR1 MGHDK, CDR2 SYGVNS. CDR3 loop: CASSWTGGEQYF. The CDR3 DNA is TGTGCCAGCAGTTGGACAGGGGGCGAGCAGTACTTC.

The chain has TRBV15 and TRBJ2-1, with D possibly TRBD2 on 5 matching bases. CDR1 is LNHNV and CDR2 is YYDKDF in the germline V gene (reference sequence). The CDR3 totals 16 residues. Trimming cost V 2 bases and J 5 bases, with 16 bases left between them. CDR3 DNA sequence: TGTGCCACCAGCAGAATTACCGGGAAGGTGGACAATGAGCAGTTCTTC. Amino acids: CATSRITGKVDNEQFF. The complete variable domain, with remaining parts taken from reference TRBV15 and TRBJ2-1, reads DAMVIQNPRYQVTQFGKPVTLSCSQTLNHNVMYWYQQKSSQAPKLLFHYYDKDFNNEADTPDNFQSRRPNTSFCFLDIRSPGLGDTAMYLCATSRITGKVDNEQFFGPGTRLTVL.

This chain uses TRBV9 with TRBJ2-3; 11 nucleotides line up with TRBD1. V dropped 4 bases and J dropped 5; count of bases not matched to a gene: 6. The germline V gene has CDR1 SGDLS and CDR2 YYNGEE. The CDR3 runs 15 residues. CDR3: CASSPGQGALDTQYF. In DNA form, the CDR3 reads TGTGCCAGCAGCCCTGGACAGGGGGCTTTAGATACGCAGTATTTT.

This sequence joins TRBV19 and TRBJ2-1; 9 positions match TRBD1. Germline assignment: CDR1 LNHDA and CDR2 SQIVND (reference sequence). The CDR3 extends over 16 amino acids. With V trimmed by 3 bases and J by 7 bases, 10 bases remained unmatched. The CDR3 coding sequence is TGTGCCAGTAGTATGGTCCCCGGGGACAGGGCTAATGAGCAGTTCTTC. It specifies CASSMVPGDRANEQFF.

DNA for the CDR3: TGCGCCAGCAGTGAATCGGGATCCTACGAGCAGTACTTC. Translating it yields CASSESGSYEQYF. The chain uses TRBV10-1 and TRBJ2-7, with D possibly being TRBD2 (5 bases). Germline assignment: CDR1 WNHNN and CDR2 SYGVQD (reference sequence). The CDR3 loop spans 13 amino acids. Trimming removed 3 bases at V and 1 base at J, with 7 bases between.

V is TRBV5-1 and J is TRBJ2-1; 15 positions match TRBD2. Germline V lookup: CDR1 SGHRS, CDR2 YFSETQ. The V and J ends lost 4 bases and 5 bases, in that order; junction bases with no gene match: 7. The CDR3 sequence is 17 residues long. As DNA, the CDR3 is TGCGCCAGCAGCGAGGGACTAGCGGGGGGTAGGAACAATGAGCAGTTCTTC. This translates into CASSEGLAGGRNNEQFF.

The V gene is TRBV29-1, the J gene TRBJ2-3; 7 bases align to TRBD2. The CDR3 runs to 14 residues. Losses at the gene ends were 7 bases for V and 2 bases for J; bases not matched to a gene: 9. Looked up from germline, CDR1 is SQVTM and CDR2 is ANQGSEA. The CDR3 DNA follows: TGCAGCGGCAAAAGGGGAGGGAACACAGATACGCAGTATTTT. This gives the protein CSGKRGGNTDTQYF.

This chain joins TRBV4-1 and TRBJ2-7, with D perhaps TRBD2 (6 bases). CDR3 length: 13 residues. Trimming cost V 1 base and J 6 bases, with 10 bases left between them. The germline CDR1 and CDR2 sequences are MGHRA and YSYEKL. Here the CDR3 DNA reads TGCGCCAGCAGCCAAGCGGGAGTGGGCGAGCAGTACTTC. Translation gives CASSQAGVGEQYF.

The chain links TRBV5-6 to TRBJ1-2, with 7 bases identical to TRBD1. V trimming: 0 bases; J trimming: 3 bases; junction bases outside the gene matches: 11. Looked up from germline, CDR1 is SGHDT and CDR2 is YYEEEE. This CDR3 is built from 17 residues. This chain's CDR3 is CASSLEEGALSYYGYTF. For the CDR3, the DNA is TGTGCCAGCAGCTTGGAAGAGGGGGCGCTTAGTTACTATGGCTACACCTTC.

The chain is built from TRBV19 and TRBJ1-5; D gene uncertain. There are 16 residues in the CDR3. The V gene's germline CDR1 is LNHDA and CDR2 SQIVND (reference sequence). The V and J ends lost 2 bases and 6 bases respectively, with 17 bases between them. Written as DNA, the CDR3 is TGTGCCAGTAGTATAAAAGGAAACATGGGGAGTCAGCCCCAGCATTTT. This encodes CASSIKGNMGSQPQHF.

The J gene is TRBJ1-2, the V gene TRBV18, with D uncertain. CDR1 is KGHSH and CDR2 is LQKENI in the germline V gene. The CDR3 length is 15 residues. V lost 3 bases to trimming and J lost 2 bases, with 13 bases between them. For the CDR3, the DNA is TGTGCCAGCTCACCGAGGCCCGGTGGGAACTATGGCTACACCTTC. Its translation: CASSPRPGGNYGYTF.

This clone was seen just once. V and J are TRBV9 and TRBJ2-7, with TRBD1 identical over 7 bases. The germline CDR1 and CDR2 sequences are SGDLS and YYNGEE. V gave up 4 bases and J gave up 1 base; unmatched junction bases: 8. The CDR3 consists of 15 residues. This CDR3 reads CASSSDRADSYEQYF. The CDR3 DNA is TGTGCCAGCAGCTCAGACAGGGCGGATTCCTACGAGCAGTACTTC.